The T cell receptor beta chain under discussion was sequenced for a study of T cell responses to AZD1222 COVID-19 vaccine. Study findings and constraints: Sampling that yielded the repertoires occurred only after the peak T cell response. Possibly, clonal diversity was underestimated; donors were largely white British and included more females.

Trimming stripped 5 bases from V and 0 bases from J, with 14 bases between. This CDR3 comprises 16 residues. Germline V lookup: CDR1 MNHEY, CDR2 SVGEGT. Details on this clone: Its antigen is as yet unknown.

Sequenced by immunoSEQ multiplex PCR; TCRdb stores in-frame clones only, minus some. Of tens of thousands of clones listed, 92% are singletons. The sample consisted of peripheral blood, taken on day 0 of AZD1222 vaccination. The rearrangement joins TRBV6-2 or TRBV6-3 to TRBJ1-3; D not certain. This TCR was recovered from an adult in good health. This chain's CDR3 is CASSGITRSSGNTIYF. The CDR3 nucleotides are TGTGCCAGCAGTGGGATAACGAGGAGCTCTGGAAACACCATATATTTT.